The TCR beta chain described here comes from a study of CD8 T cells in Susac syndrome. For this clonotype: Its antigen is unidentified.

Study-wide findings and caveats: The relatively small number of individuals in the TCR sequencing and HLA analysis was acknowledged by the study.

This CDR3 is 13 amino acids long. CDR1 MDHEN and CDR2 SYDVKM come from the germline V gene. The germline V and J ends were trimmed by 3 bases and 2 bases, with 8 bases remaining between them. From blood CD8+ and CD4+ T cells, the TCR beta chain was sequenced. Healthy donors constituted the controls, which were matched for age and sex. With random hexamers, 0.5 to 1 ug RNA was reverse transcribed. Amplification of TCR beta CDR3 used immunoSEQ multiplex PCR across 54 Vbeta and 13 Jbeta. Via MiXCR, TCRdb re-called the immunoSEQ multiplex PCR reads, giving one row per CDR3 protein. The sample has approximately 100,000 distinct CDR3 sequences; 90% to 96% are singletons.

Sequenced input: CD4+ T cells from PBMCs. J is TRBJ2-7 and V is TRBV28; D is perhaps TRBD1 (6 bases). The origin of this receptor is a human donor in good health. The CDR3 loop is CASSFNRAYEQYF. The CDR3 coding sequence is TGTGCCAGCAGTTTTAACAGGGCCTACGAGCAGTACTTC.